This TCR beta chain was obtained from a study of control samples from healthy donors and cancer patients. Germline V CDR1 and CDR2: MNHEY, SVGEGT. The CDR3 totals 17 residues. Trimming at V came to 6 bases and at J to 0 bases, leaving 12 bases not matched to a gene. The assay was immunoSEQ multiplex PCR, and TCRdb's table has in-frame clones only and misses some. The sample records 150,000 or so clones, 92% being singletons. The clonotype was recovered from a woman aged 25 to 45 in good health. The chain links TRBV6-2 or TRBV6-3 to TRBJ2-3, with 7 bases lining up with TRBD2. Specimen: blood. The CDR3 reads CASSPGRSGSSTDTQYF. CDR3 nucleotide sequence: TGTGCCAGCAGCCCCGGCCGTAGCGGGTCTAGCACAGATACGCAGTATTTT.